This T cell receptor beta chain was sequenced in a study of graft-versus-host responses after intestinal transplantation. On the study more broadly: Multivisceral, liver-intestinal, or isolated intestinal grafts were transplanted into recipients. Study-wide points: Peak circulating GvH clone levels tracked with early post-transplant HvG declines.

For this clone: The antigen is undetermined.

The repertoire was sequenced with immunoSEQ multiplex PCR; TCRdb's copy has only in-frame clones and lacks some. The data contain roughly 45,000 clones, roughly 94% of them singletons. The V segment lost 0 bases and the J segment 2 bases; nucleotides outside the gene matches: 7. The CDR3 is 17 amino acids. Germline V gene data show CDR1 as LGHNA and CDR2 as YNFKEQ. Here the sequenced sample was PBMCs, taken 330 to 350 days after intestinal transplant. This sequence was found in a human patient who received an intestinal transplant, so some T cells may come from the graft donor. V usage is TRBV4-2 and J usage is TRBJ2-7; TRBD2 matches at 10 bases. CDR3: CASSQDSGTSATYEQYF. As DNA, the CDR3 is TGTGCCAGCAGCCAAGACTCGGGGACTAGCGCTACCTACGAGCAGTACTTC.